The 31 T cell receptor beta chains below come from one sample, sequenced in a study of T cells after yellow fever vaccination. In TCRdb, the 5' RACE reads were re-called with MiXCR into one record per CDR3 protein. The sample records under 200,000 distinct CDR3 sequences, approximately 11% being singletons. Sample: CD8+ T cells sorted from PBMCs, taken 15 days after the yellow fever booster vaccination. The source of these receptors is a young man who received the YFV17D yellow fever vaccine.

In this sample, this clonotype turned up a few times. The chain is built from TRBV6-2 or TRBV6-3 and TRBJ2-3; D perhaps matches TRBD2 (7 bases). Germline V gene data show CDR1 as MNHEY and CDR2 as SVGEGT. The germline V and J ends were trimmed by 1 base and 5 bases, with 10 bases remaining between them. The CDR3 has 14 amino acids. This CDR3 is CASSYWGGRDTQYF. CDR3 nucleotide sequence: TGTGCCAGCAGTTACTGGGGGGGCCGAGATACGCAGTATTTT.

This clonotype was counted a few times. The chain joins TRBV7-8 to TRBJ1-5; a weak D match, TRBD1 (5 bases). CDR3 size: 16 residues. Germline CDR1 is SGHVS and CDR2 is FQNEAQ. Trimming cost V 2 bases and J 4 bases, with 15 bases left between them. CDR3 nucleotide sequence: TGTGCCAGCAGCTTATCTCCAGGGACGAAAAATCAGCCCCAGCATTTT. Protein product: CASSLSPGTKNQPQHF.

This clonotype was detected a few times. The chain links TRBV6-2 or TRBV6-3 to TRBJ2-2; D is unresolved. CDR1 and CDR2 from the germline V gene are MNHEY and SVGEGT. V lost 0 bases, J lost 7 bases, and 15 bases lay in between. The CDR3 contains 16 residues. CDR3 sequence reads: CASSYSIGYVHGELFF. The DNA for the CDR3 is TGTGCCAGCAGTTACTCGATTGGTTATGTCCACGGGGAGCTGTTTTTT.

This clonotype was detected a few times. CDR3 bases: TGTGCCAGCAGTATCGGACAGGTCTACGAGCAGTACTTC. This encodes CASSIGQVYEQYF. This chain connects TRBV6-2 or TRBV6-3 to TRBJ2-7; 7 bases line up with TRBD1. The CDR3 loop spans 13 amino acids. Germline V CDR1 and CDR2: MNHEY, SVGEGT. The V and J ends lost 5 bases and 3 bases, in that order; junction bases with no gene match: 4.

The rearrangement links TRBV6-5 to TRBJ2-2; 7 bases fit TRBD2. CDR3 size: 17 residues. The V gene end was trimmed by 2 bases and the J gene end by 5 bases; junction bases not matched to a gene: 11. Germline CDR1 is MNHEY and CDR2 is SVGAGI. The CDR3: CASSYSGVLLITGELFF. As DNA, the CDR3 is TGTGCCAGCAGTTACAGCGGGGTACTCTTGATTACCGGGGAGCTGTTTTTT.

This clonotype was picked up a small number of times. The rearrangement uses TRBV13 and TRBJ1-1, with D perhaps matching TRBD1 (5 bases). The CDR3 runs 13 residues. Germline loops: CDR1 PRHDT, CDR2 FYEKMQ (reference sequence). V shed 3 bases and J shed 6 bases, with 11 bases lying between them. As DNA, the CDR3 is TGTGCCAGCAGCTTCTCAGGGTTACCTGAAGCTTTCTTT. This sequence encodes CASSFSGLPEAFF.

This clonotype appeared a few times. The chain's CDR3 is CASSGTSEEQFF. For the CDR3, the DNA is TGTGCCAGCAGCGGGACTAGCGAGGAGCAGTTCTTC. V usage is TRBV9 and J usage is TRBJ2-1; 9 nucleotides align to TRBD2. Germline CDR1 SGDLS, CDR2 YYNGEE. The ends lost 3 bases at V and 10 bases at J; junction bases unmatched: 2. This CDR3 is built from 12 residues.

DNA of the CDR3: TGTGCCAGCAGAACCACGACTAGCCAGATGGGTTATACGCAGTATTTT. Encoded protein: CASRTTTSQMGYTQYF. The chain has TRBV7-2 and TRBJ2-3, with 7 bases fitting TRBD2. After removal of 6 bases from V and 7 bases from J, the junction contained 16 bases not matched to a gene. The CDR3 loop spans 16 amino acids. Germline CDR1 reads SGHTA; CDR2 reads FQGNSA.

This clonotype was seen at least ten times. The V gene is TRBV4-3, the J gene TRBJ2-1, with 10 bases lining up with TRBD2. Germline loops: CDR1 LGHNA, CDR2 YSLEER. This CDR3 has 17 amino acids. Trimming cost V 0 bases and J 6 bases; bases outside gene matches: 8. The CDR3 DNA reads as TGCGCCAGCAGCCAAGAGTCGGGCCTAGCGGGGGTCAATGAGCAGTTCTTC. This translates into CASSQESGLAGVNEQFF.

The chain uses TRBV9 and TRBJ2-7; maybe TRBD1 (5 bases). The CDR3 is 12 amino acids. Per the germline V gene, CDR1 is SGDLS and CDR2 is YYNGEE. V lost 3 bases and J 4 bases, leaving 8 bases between the germline ends. This chain's CDR3 is CASSAGPYEQYV. The DNA of the CDR3 is TGTGCCAGCAGCGCAGGGCCGTACGAGCAGTACGTC.

The table lists this clonotype with a few counts. CDR3 sequence: CASSSAGTSGDTQYF. DNA for the CDR3: TGTGCCAGCAGTTCCGCCGGGACTAGCGGAGATACGCAGTATTTT. V usage is TRBV12-3 or TRBV12-4 and J usage is TRBJ2-3, with 11 bases lining up with TRBD2. This CDR3 spans 15 amino acids. Germline trimming cut 4 bases from V and 5 bases from J; bases unmatched to any gene: 5.

This clonotype turned up a few times. The chain couples TRBV5-1 to TRBJ2-3; D may correspond to TRBD1 or TRBD2 (5 bases each). In germline, CDR1 is SGHRS, CDR2 YFSETQ. V dropped 2 bases and J dropped 1 base, with 20 bases sitting between them. The CDR3 runs to 18 residues. The CDR3 is CASSFYGGPSPRTDTQYF. DNA of the CDR3: TGCGCCAGCAGCTTCTATGGGGGACCCTCGCCCCGCACAGATACGCAGTATTTT.

The V and J genes are TRBV5-1 and TRBJ1-1; 9 nucleotides agree with TRBD1. CDR3 length: 16 amino acids. V lost 3 bases, J lost 6 bases, and 12 bases stayed unmatched. Germline V CDR1 and CDR2: SGHRS, YFSETQ. The CDR3 sequence is CASSSREQGARAEAFF. CDR3 sequence (DNA): TGCGCCAGCAGCTCGCGGGAACAGGGGGCAAGGGCTGAAGCTTTCTTT.

This clonotype was observed a few times. This chain links TRBV27 with TRBJ2-3; D is unclear. Germline V gene lookup returns CDR1 MNHEY and CDR2 SMNVEV (reference sequence). The CDR3 consists of 14 residues. Trimming removed 4 bases from V and 11 bases from J, with 19 bases in between. The CDR3 reads CASSSLPDPEGQYF. In nucleotides, the CDR3 is TGTGCCAGCAGTTCGCTTCCGGACCCAGAAGGGCAGTATTTT.

This chain uses TRBV6-2 or TRBV6-3 with TRBJ2-1; D remains ambiguous. The germline V gene has CDR1 MNHEY and CDR2 SVGEGT. Trimming took 4 bases from V and 0 from J, leaving 10 bases between them. This CDR3 has 15 residues. Written as DNA, the CDR3 is TGTGCCAGCAGTTCCGGTCTAGGCTCCTACAATGAGCAGTTCTTC. It yields the protein CASSSGLGSYNEQFF.

This clonotype was seen just once. The rearrangement links TRBV19 to TRBJ2-3; 7 nucleotides line up with TRBD1. The CDR3 has 15 residues. CDR1 is LNHDA, CDR2 SQIVND, per germline (reference sequence). J was trimmed by 2 bases and V by 5 bases; bases with no gene match: 7. The CDR3 loop reads CASSPTGSLTDTQYF. DNA of the CDR3: TGTGCCAGTAGTCCGACAGGGAGCCTCACAGATACGCAGTATTTT.

This rearrangement joins TRBV6-2 or TRBV6-3 to TRBJ2-1; 8 bases line up with TRBD1. CDR1 and CDR2 from the germline V gene are MNHEY and SVGEGT. This CDR3 has 14 residues. V dropped 0 bases and J dropped 9; count of bases not matched to a gene: 4. Here the CDR3 DNA reads TGTGCCAGCAGTTACTCCAGGGGGCTGGGTGAGCAGTTCTTC. Its translation is CASSYSRGLGEQFF.

The J gene is TRBJ2-5, the V gene TRBV9; TRBD2 aligns across 8 bases. The V gene end was trimmed by 0 bases and the J gene end by 3 bases; junction bases not matched to a gene: 7. This CDR3 is built from 16 residues. CDR1 is SGDLS and CDR2 is YYNGEE in the germline V gene. Written as DNA, the CDR3 is TGTGCCAGCAGCGTAGGCTCGCGGGGGGACGAAGAGACCCAGTACTTC. It is translated as CASSVGSRGDEETQYF.

The sample holds a few counts of this clonotype. The chain is built from TRBV4-1 and TRBJ2-3, with 14 bases aligning to TRBD2. The CDR3 extends over 17 amino acids. Germline CDR1 reads MGHRA; CDR2 reads YSYEKL. V was pared by 3 bases and J by 1 base, with 3 bases of the junction left unmatched. In nucleotides, the CDR3 is TGCGCCAGCAGCCACGGGACTAGCGGGGGCCGCACAGATACGCAGTATTTT. Its translation is CASSHGTSGGRTDTQYF.

This clonotype was seen many times. The rearrangement joins TRBV19 to TRBJ1-2; D is unclear. V lost 9 bases and J lost 4, with 12 bases in between. CDR1 is LNHDA, CDR2 SQIVND, per germline (reference sequence). This CDR3 is built from 12 residues. The CDR3 sequence: CASKDGLYGYTF. CDR3 in DNA: TGTGCCAGCAAGGACGGACTCTATGGCTACACCTTC.

The genes are TRBV29-1 and TRBJ2-7, with D hard to call. V was cut by 2 bases and J by 6 bases, with 11 bases left in between. The CDR3 totals 12 residues. Germline V gives CDR1 SQVTM, CDR2 ANQGSEA. CDR3 in amino acids: CSVEISSLEQYF. DNA of the CDR3: TGCAGCGTTGAAATTAGCAGCCTCGAGCAGTACTTC.

This chain uses TRBV28 with TRBJ2-7, with D perhaps matching TRBD1 or TRBD2 (5 bases each). This CDR3 comprises 15 residues. Germline V gene sequence: CDR1 MDHEN, CDR2 SYDVKM. V gave up 2 bases and J gave up 3 bases, with 14 bases separating them. The CDR3 protein is CASSLGSGQHYEQYF. CDR3 bases: TGTGCCAGCAGTTTAGGCTCGGGGCAGCACTACGAGCAGTACTTC.

This clonotype has a handful of counts. The gene calls are TRBV5-6 and TRBJ1-1; the D is unclear. The V and J ends lost 5 bases and 11 bases respectively, with 22 bases between them. The CDR3 is made up of 14 amino acids. Germline CDR1 SGHDT, CDR2 YYEEEE. This CDR3 is CASSKTPLVNEAFF. The CDR3 coding sequence is TGTGCCAGCAGTAAAACCCCCCTCGTTAATGAGGCTTTCTTT.

The V call is TRBV5-1, the J call TRBJ1-1; no definite D call. Germline assignment: CDR1 SGHRS and CDR2 YFSETQ. The V end lost 1 base, the J end lost 4 bases, and 8 bases lay between the germline ends. This CDR3 comprises 13 residues. CDR3 in DNA: TGCGCCAGCAGCTTGCCAGGAAGCACTGAAGCTTTCTTT. It yields the protein CASSLPGSTEAFF.

In its sample, this clonotype was seen a few times. The J gene is TRBJ2-1, the V gene TRBV12-3 or TRBV12-4; 10 nucleotides agree with TRBD1. Trimming cost V 5 bases and J 9 bases; bases outside gene matches: 10. This CDR3 is 15 amino acids long. CDR3 coding DNA: TGTGCCAGCAGTCCCGGGACAGGGGATTCCACTGAGCAGTTCTTC. It specifies CASSPGTGDSTEQFF.

This chain connects TRBV5-1 to TRBJ2-5; 7 bases fit TRBD1. J was trimmed by 0 bases and V by 4 bases; bases with no gene match: 3. The CDR3 has 14 residues. Germline CDR1 and CDR2: SGHRS and YFSETQ. CDR3 coding DNA: TGCGCCAGCAGCCCAGGGACAGACCAAGAGACCCAGTACTTC. This translates into CASSPGTDQETQYF. The full variable domain, with the rest looked up from reference TRBV5-1 and TRBJ2-5, is KAGVTQTPRYLIKTRGQQVTLSCSPISGHRSVSWYQQTPGQGLQFLFEYFSETQRNKGNFPGRFSGRQFSNSRSEMNVSTLELGDSALYLCASSPGTDQETQYFGPGTRLLVL.

This clonotype has only a few counts. The genes are TRBV5-6 and TRBJ2-3; D unclear. Germline V gives CDR1 SGHDT, CDR2 YYEEEE. V dropped 4 bases and J dropped 6 bases, with 6 bases sitting between them. The CDR3 is made up of 11 amino acids. CDR3: CASSVRDTQYF. The DNA for the CDR3 is TGTGCCAGCAGCGTAAGGGATACGCAGTATTTT.

This clonotype was seen a handful of times. The V call is TRBV6-6, the J call TRBJ1-1; a possible D gene is TRBD1 (5 bases). The CDR3 is 16 amino acids. The germline CDR1 and CDR2 sequences are MNHNY and SVGAGI (reference sequence). The V and J ends lost 6 bases and 8 bases respectively, with 25 bases between them. DNA for the CDR3: TGTGCCAGCAGACCTCCGGGGGAATCCGGGACTGAAGAAGCTTTCTTT. Its protein product is CASRPPGESGTEEAFF.

CDR3 protein: CASRGTSGGLISYEQYF. The DNA for the CDR3 is TGCGCCAGCAGGGGGACTAGCGGGGGCTTGATATCCTACGAGCAGTACTTC. The chain recombines TRBV5-1 with TRBJ2-7, with 14 nucleotides matching TRBD2. V dropped 5 bases and J dropped 1; count of bases not matched to a gene: 8. This CDR3 is built from 17 residues. CDR1 and CDR2 from the germline V gene are SGHRS and YFSETQ.

In its sample, this clonotype was seen a few times. The chain links TRBV4-1 to TRBJ1-5; tentatively, D is TRBD1 (5 bases). V lost 1 base, J lost 6 bases, and 13 bases lay in between. CDR1 MGHRA and CDR2 YSYEKL come from the germline V gene. This CDR3 comprises 15 residues. Written as DNA, the CDR3 is TGCGCCAGCAGCCAAGTGTCCCAGGGCAGTCAGCCCCAGCATTTT. The encoded protein is CASSQVSQGSQPQHF.

This chain uses TRBV6-5 with TRBJ2-2; D call uncertain. This CDR3 region has 19 residues. Trimming took off 2 bases at V and 1 base at J, with 20 bases between the two ends. The V gene's germline CDR1 is MNHEY and CDR2 SVGAGI. DNA for the CDR3: TGTGCCAGCAGTTACCCACCCTTAAGGGTGGGGTGGAACACCGGGGAGCTGTTTTTT. It encodes CASSYPPLRVGWNTGELFF.